The rows below give T cell receptor beta chains drawn from one sample of a study of OX40 agonist ivuxolimab in advanced cancers. The protocol was immunoSEQ multiplex PCR, while the TCRdb copy is restricted to in-frame clones and leaves out a portion. This sample yields about 22,000 clones, of which 70% to 90% are seen a single time; over 25% belongs to the top ten. The source was CD4+ or CD8+ T cells sorted from blood, collected in a trial of the OX40 agonist ivuxolimab. All receptors come from an adult with an advanced solid tumor such as melanoma, head and neck, liver or kidney cancer. Each CDR3 is given with its conserved first and last residue. A D gene is named only where the DNA matches it firmly. For some rows the clone size is stated as once, few or many, or as a class when expanded; others skip it.

J gene: TRBJ1-4; V gene: TRBV28; clone size: .; D gene: .; CDR3 length: 15; CDR3 protein: CASRNFLGSNEKLFF; CDR3 DNA: TGTGCCAGCAGGAATTTCTTGGGATCTAATGAAAAACTGTTTTTT
J gene: TRBJ1-2; V gene: TRBV7-9; clone size: .; D gene: .; CDR3 length: 14; CDR3 protein: CASSLGGGSGGYTF; CDR3 DNA: TGTGCCAGCAGCTTAGGAGGGGGGAGTGGAGGCTACACCTTC
J gene: TRBJ2-5; V gene: TRBV5-1; clone size: .; D gene: TRBD2; CDR3 length: 14; CDR3 protein: CASSKGGTSGTQYF; CDR3 DNA: TGCGCCAGCAGCAAAGGGGGGACTAGTGGGACCCAGTACTTC
J gene: TRBJ2-1; V gene: TRBV9; clone size: .; D gene: TRBD2; CDR3 length: 16; CDR3 protein: CASSGLAGGSYNEQFF; CDR3 DNA: TGTGCCAGCAGCGGATTAGCGGGGGGAAGCTACAATGAGCAGTTCTTC
J gene: TRBJ2-7; V gene: TRBV7-9; clone size: once; D gene: .; CDR3 length: 14; CDR3 protein: CASSPPGLTYEQYF; CDR3 DNA: TGTGCCAGCAGCCCACCGGGACTCACCTACGAGCAGTACTTC
J gene: TRBJ1-2; V gene: TRBV9; clone size: .; D gene: .; CDR3 length: 13; CDR3 protein: CASSVGRNYGYTF; CDR3 DNA: TGTGCCAGCAGCGTCGGACGGAACTATGGCTACACCTTC
J gene: TRBJ2-1; V gene: TRBV7-9; clone size: .; D gene: .; CDR3 length: 14; CDR3 protein: CASSLGYGFNEQFF; CDR3 DNA: TGTGCCAGCAGCTTAGGCTACGGGTTCAATGAGCAGTTCTTC
J gene: TRBJ1-1; V gene: TRBV7-6; clone size: .; D gene: .; CDR3 length: 13; CDR3 protein: CASSLEWPTEAFF; CDR3 DNA: TGTGCCAGCAGCTTAGAGTGGCCCACTGAAGCTTTCTTT
J gene: TRBJ1-1; V gene: TRBV5-4; clone size: .; D gene: .; CDR3 length: 12; CDR3 protein: CASSIGQFEAFF; CDR3 DNA: TGCGCCAGCAGCATCGGACAGTTTGAAGCTTTCTTT
J gene: TRBJ2-1; V gene: TRBV29-1; clone size: once; D gene: .; CDR3 length: 13; CDR3 protein: CSVITGWGNEQFF; CDR3 DNA: TGCAGCGTTATCACAGGGTGGGGCAATGAGCAGTTCTTC
J gene: TRBJ1-1; V gene: TRBV19; clone size: .; D gene: TRBD1; CDR3 length: 15; CDR3 protein: CASSIAAGGVAEAFF; CDR3 DNA: TGTGCCAGTAGTATAGCGGCAGGGGGAGTCGCTGAAGCTTTCTTT
J gene: TRBJ2-2; V gene: TRBV5-6; clone size: few; D gene: TRBD2; CDR3 length: 16; CDR3 protein: CASSLEGTSDVGELFF; CDR3 DNA: TGTGCCAGCAGCTTGGAAGGGACTAGTGATGTCGGGGAGCTGTTTTTT
J gene: TRBJ2-5; V gene: TRBV15; clone size: .; D gene: .; CDR3 length: 16; CDR3 protein: CATSSPPSTYPGTQYF; CDR3 DNA: TGTGCCACCAGCAGCCCACCTTCTACGTATCCGGGGACCCAGTACTTC
J gene: TRBJ2-1; V gene: TRBV9; clone size: .; D gene: .; CDR3 length: 14; CDR3 protein: CASSPDGALNEQFF; CDR3 DNA: TGTGCCAGCAGCCCTGACGGGGCCCTAAATGAGCAGTTCTTC
J gene: TRBJ1-2; V gene: TRBV2; clone size: .; D gene: .; CDR3 length: 14; CDR3 protein: CASSEAGANYGYTF; CDR3 DNA: TGTGCCAGCAGTGAAGCGGGAGCTAACTATGGCTACACCTTC